The sequence of this T cell receptor (beta chain) was determined in a study of blood T cell repertoires in COVID-19. Generated by immunoSEQ multiplex PCR, the TCRdb table keeps only in-frame clones and is missing some. Among roughly 200,000 clones listed, about 84% were seen once. Germline V gene data show CDR1 as SGHRS and CDR2 as YFSETQ. CDR3 length: 14 amino acids. Between the trimmed V and J ends, which lost 4 bases and 2 bases, there was a span of 9 bases. The chain links TRBV5-1 to TRBJ1-4; TRBD1 is a possible D gene (6 bases). This clonotype originated in a woman older than 75 with acute or convalescent COVID-19. Sequencing was carried out using peripheral blood. The CDR3 DNA is TGCGCCAGCAGCCAGGGGTTCACTAATGAAAAACTGTTTTTT. Protein: CASSQGFTNEKLFF.